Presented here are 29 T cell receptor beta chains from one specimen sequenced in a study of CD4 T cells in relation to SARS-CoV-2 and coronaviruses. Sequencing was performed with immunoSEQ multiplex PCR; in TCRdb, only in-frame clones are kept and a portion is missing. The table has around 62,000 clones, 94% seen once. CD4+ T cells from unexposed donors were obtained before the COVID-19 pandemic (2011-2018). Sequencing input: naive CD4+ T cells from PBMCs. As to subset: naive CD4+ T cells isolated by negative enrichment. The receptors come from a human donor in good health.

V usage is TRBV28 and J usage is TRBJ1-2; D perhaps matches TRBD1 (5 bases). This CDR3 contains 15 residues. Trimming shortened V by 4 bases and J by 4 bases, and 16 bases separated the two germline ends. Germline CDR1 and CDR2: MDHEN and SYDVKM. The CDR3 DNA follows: TGTGCCAGCAGTTCCTCGCCCAACGGGGGCTATGGCTACACCTTC. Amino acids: CASSSSPNGGYGYTF.

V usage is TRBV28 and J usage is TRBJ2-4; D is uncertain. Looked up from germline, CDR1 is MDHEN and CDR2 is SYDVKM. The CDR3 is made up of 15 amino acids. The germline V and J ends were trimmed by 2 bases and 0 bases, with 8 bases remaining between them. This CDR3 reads CASSLPTIAKNIQYF. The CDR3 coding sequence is TGTGCCAGCAGTTTACCGACAATAGCCAAAAACATTCAGTACTTC. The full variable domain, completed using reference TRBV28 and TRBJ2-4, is DVKVTQSSRYLVKRTGEKVFLECVQDMDHENMFWYRQDPGLGLRLIYFSYDVKMKEKGDIPEGYSVSREKKERFSLILESASTNQTSMYLCASSLPTIAKNIQYFGAGTRLSVL.

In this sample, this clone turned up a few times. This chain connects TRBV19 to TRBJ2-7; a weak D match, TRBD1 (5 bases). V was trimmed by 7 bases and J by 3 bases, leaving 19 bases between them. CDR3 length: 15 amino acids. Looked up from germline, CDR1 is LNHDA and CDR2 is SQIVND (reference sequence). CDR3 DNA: TGTGCCAGTAACAGGACCCTACCCGTAGGCTACGAGCAGTACTTC. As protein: CASNRTLPVGYEQYF. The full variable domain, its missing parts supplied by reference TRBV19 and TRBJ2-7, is DGGITQSPKYLFRKEGQNVTLSCEQNLNHDAMYWYRQDPGQGLRLIYYSQIVNDFQKGDIAEGYSVSREKKESFPLTVTSAQKNPTAFYLCASNRTLPVGYEQYFGPGTRLTVT.

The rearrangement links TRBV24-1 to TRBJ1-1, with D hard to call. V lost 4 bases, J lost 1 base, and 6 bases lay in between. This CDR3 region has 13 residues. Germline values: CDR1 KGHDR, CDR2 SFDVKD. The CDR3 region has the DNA TGTGCCACCAGTGAGGCAGAGAACACTGAAGCTTTCTTT. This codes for CATSEAENTEAFF.

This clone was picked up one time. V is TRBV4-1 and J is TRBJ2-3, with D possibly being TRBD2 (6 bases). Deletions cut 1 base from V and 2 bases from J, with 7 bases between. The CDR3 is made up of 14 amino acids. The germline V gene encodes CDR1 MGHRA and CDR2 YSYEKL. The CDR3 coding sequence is TGCGCCAGCAGCCAAGGCGGGAACACAGATACGCAGTATTTT. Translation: CASSQGGNTDTQYF.

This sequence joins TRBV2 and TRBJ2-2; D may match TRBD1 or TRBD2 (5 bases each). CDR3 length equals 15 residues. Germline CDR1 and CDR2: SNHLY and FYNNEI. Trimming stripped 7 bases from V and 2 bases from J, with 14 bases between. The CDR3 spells CASTWDGFNTGELFF. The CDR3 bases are TGTGCCAGCACCTGGGACGGATTCAACACCGGGGAGCTGTTTTTT.

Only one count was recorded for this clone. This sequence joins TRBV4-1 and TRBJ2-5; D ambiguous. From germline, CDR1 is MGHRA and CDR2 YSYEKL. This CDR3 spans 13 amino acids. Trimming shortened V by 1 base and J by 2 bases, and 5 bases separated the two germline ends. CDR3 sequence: CASSQVTQETQYF. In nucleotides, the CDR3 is TGCGCCAGCAGCCAAGTTACGCAAGAGACCCAGTACTTC.

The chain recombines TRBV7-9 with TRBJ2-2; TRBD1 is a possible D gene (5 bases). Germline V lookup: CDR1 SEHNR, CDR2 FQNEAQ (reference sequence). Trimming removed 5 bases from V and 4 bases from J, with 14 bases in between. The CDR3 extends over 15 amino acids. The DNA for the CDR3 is TGTGCCAGCAGCCACGACAGACTCGGCACCGGGGAGCTGTTTTTT. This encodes CASSHDRLGTGELFF.

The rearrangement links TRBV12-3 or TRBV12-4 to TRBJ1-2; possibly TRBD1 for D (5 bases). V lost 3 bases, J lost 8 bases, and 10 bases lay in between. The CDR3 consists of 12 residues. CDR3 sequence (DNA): TGTGCCAGCAGTTTCGGGGGTAGCGGCTACACCTTC. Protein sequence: CASSFGGSGYTF.

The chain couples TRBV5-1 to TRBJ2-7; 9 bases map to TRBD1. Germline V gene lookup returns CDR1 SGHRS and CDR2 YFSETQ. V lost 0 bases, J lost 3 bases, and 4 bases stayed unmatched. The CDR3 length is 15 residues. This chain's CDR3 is CASSLGTGVLYEQYF. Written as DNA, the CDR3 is TGCGCCAGCAGCTTGGGGACAGGGGTGCTCTACGAGCAGTACTTC.

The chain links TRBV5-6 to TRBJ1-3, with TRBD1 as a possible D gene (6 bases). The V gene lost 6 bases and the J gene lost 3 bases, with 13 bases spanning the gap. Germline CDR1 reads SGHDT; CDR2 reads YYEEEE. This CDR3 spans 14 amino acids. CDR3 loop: CASIKGVGGNTIYF. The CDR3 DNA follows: TGTGCCAGCATCAAGGGGGTTGGTGGAAACACCATATATTTT.

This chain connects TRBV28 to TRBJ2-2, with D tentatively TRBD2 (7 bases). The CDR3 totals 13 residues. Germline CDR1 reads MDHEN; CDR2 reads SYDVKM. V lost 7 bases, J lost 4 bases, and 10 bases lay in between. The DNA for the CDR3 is TGTGCCAGCAAAAGGGGGGGCACCGGGGAGCTGTTTTTT. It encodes CASKRGGTGELFF. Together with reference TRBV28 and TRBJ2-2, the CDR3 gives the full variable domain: DVKVTQSSRYLVKRTGEKVFLECVQDMDHENMFWYRQDPGLGLRLIYFSYDVKMKEKGDIPEGYSVSREKKERFSLILESASTNQTSMYLCASKRGGTGELFFGEGSRLTVL.

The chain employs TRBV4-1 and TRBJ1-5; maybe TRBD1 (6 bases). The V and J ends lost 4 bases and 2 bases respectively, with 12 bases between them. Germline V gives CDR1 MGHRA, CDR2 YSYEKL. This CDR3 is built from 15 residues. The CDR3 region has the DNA TGCGCCAGCAGCCCCGATCGGACAGGCAATCAGCCCCAGCATTTT. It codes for CASSPDRTGNQPQHF.

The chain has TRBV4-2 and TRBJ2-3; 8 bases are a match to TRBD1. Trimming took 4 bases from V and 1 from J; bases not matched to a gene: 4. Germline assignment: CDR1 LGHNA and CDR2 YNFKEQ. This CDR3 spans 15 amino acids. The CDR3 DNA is TGTGCCAGCAGCCTCGGACAGGGAGGCACAGATACGCAGTATTTT. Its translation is CASSLGQGGTDTQYF.

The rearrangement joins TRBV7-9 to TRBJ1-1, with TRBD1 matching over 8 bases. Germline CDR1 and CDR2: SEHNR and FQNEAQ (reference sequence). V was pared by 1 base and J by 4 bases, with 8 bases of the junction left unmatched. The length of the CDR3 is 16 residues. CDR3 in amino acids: CASSLVRFTGGTEAFF. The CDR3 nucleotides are TGTGCCAGCAGCTTAGTAAGGTTTACAGGGGGCACTGAAGCTTTCTTT.

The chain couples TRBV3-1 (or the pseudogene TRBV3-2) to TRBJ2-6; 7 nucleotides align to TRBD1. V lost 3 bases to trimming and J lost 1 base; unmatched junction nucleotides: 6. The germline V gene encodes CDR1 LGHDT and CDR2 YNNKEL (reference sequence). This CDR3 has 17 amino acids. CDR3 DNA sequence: TGTGCCAGCAGCCACAATCCAGGGGGTTCTGGGGCCAACGTCCTGACTTTC. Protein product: CASSHNPGGSGANVLTF.

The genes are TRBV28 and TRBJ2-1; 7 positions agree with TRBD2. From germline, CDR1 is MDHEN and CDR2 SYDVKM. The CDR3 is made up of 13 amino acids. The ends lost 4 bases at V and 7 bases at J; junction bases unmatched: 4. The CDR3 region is CASSYRGENEQFF. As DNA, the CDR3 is TGTGCCAGCAGTTACCGGGGGGAAAATGAGCAGTTCTTC. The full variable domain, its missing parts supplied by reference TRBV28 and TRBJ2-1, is DVKVTQSSRYLVKRTGEKVFLECVQDMDHENMFWYRQDPGLGLRLIYFSYDVKMKEKGDIPEGYSVSREKKERFSLILESASTNQTSMYLCASSYRGENEQFFGPGTRLTVL.

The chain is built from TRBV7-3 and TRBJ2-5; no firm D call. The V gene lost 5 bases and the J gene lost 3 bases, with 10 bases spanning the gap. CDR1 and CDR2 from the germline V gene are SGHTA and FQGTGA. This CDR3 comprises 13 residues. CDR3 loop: CASSHDRKETQYF. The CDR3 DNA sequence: TGTGCCAGCAGCCACGATCGAAAAGAGACCCAGTACTTC.

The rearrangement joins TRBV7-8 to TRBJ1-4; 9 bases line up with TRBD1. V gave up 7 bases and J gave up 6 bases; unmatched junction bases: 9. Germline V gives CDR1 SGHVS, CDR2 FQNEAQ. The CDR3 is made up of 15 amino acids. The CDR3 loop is CASNLRQGGDEKLFF. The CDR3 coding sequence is TGTGCCAGCAACCTGAGACAGGGGGGCGATGAAAAACTGTTTTTT. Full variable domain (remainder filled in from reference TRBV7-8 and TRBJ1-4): GAGVSQSPRYKVAKRGQDVALRCDPISGHVSLFWYQQALGQGPEFLTYFQNEAQLDKSGLPSDRFFAERPEGSVSTLKIQRTQQEDSAVYLCASNLRQGGDEKLFFGSGTQLSVL.

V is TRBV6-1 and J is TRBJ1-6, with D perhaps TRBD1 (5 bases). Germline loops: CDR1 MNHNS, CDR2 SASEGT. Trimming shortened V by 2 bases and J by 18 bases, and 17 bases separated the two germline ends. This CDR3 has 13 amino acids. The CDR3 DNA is TGTGCCAGCAGTGAAAGAGGGACTGTTTGGGCCCACTTT. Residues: CASSERGTVWAHF.

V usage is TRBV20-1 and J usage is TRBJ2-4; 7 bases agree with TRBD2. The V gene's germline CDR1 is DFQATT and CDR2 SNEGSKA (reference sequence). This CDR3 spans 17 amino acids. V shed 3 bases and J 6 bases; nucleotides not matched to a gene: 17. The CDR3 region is CSASGAMAGARRNIQYF. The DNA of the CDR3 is TGCAGTGCTAGTGGGGCGATGGCGGGAGCCCGGCGAAACATTCAGTACTTC.

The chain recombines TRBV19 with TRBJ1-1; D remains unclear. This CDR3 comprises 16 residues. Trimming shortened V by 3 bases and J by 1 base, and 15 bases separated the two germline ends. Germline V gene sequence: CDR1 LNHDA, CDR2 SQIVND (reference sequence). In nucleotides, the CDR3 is TGTGCCAGTAGTATTACTCCTCGGGTTGGGAACACTGAAGCTTTCTTT. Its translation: CASSITPRVGNTEAFF.

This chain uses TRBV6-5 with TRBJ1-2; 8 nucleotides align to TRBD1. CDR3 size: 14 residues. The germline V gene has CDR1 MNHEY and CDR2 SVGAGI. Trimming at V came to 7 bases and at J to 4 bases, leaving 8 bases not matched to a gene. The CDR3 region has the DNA TGTGCCAGCACGCCGAGACAGGGGATCTATGGCTACACCTTC. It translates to CASTPRQGIYGYTF.

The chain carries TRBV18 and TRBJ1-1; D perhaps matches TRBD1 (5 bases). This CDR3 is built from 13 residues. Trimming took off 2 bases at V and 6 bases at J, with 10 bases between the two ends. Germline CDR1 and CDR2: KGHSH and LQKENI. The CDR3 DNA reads TGTGCCAGCTCACCAGACCGGGACTCTGAAGCTTTCTTT. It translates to CASSPDRDSEAFF.

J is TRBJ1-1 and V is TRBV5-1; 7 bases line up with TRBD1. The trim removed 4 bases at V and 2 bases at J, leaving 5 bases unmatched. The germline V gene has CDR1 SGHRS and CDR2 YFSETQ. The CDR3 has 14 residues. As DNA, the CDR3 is TGCGCCAGCAGCATGGGACAGTACAACACTGAAGCTTTCTTT. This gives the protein CASSMGQYNTEAFF.

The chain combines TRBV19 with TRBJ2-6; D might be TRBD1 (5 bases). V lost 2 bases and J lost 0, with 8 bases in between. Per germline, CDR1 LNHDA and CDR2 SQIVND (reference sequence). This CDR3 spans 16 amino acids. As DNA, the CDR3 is TGTGCCAGTAGTATAAGCAGGGCCTCTGGGGCCAACGTCCTGACTTTC. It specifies CASSISRASGANVLTF.

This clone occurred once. Here the CDR3 reads CASRSRDRYEQYF. The CDR3 DNA sequence: TGTGCCAGCAGATCCCGGGACAGATACGAGCAGTACTTC. The gene calls are TRBV6-5 and TRBJ2-7; 7 bases are shared with TRBD1. The ends lost 6 bases at V and 4 bases at J; junction bases unmatched: 6. The CDR3 contains 13 residues. CDR1 MNHEY and CDR2 SVGAGI come from the germline V gene.

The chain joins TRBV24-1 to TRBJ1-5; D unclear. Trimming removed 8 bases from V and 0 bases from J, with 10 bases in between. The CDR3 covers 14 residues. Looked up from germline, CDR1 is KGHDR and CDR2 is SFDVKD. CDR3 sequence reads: CATKDSGSNQPQHF. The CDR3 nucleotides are TGTGCCACCAAGGATTCAGGTAGCAATCAGCCCCAGCATTTT.

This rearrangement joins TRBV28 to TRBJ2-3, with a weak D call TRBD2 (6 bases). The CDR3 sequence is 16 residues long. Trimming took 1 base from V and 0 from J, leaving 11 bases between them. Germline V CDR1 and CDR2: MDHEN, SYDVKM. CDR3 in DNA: TGTGCCAGCAGTTTATTTTCGGCGGGAAGCACAGATACGCAGTATTTT. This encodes CASSLFSAGSTDTQYF.